Below, one TCR beta chain is given with its context. Antigen specificity is unknown. The sample is drawn from a study of identical twins. Study-wide results and caveats: Among monozygotic twins, out-of-frame TCR alpha sharing exceeded what models predicted.

Via MiXCR, TCRdb re-called the 5' RACE reads, giving one row per CDR3 protein. The table lists some 1,700,000 distinct CDR3 sequences, 32% of them singletons, with about 0.3% in the top ten. This receptor was identified in a newborn girl in good health. Sequencing input: cord blood.

The CDR3 reads CASSSLRDSAYEQYF. As DNA, the CDR3 is TGTGCCAGCAGCTCACTCCGGGACTCTGCCTACGAGCAGTACTTC. The chain links TRBV7-8 to TRBJ2-7, with a tentative D call TRBD2 (6 bases). V shed 4 bases and J shed 2 bases, with 15 bases lying between them. Germline V gives CDR1 SGHVS, CDR2 FQNEAQ. This CDR3 region has 15 residues.